This T cell receptor (beta chain) is from a study of blood T cell repertoires in COVID-19. Overall study context: The origin of the acute and convalescent COVID-19 samples was the United States, Italy and Spain. PBMCs, B-cell-depleted T cells, or T cells provided the cDNA or gDNA that made up the material.

Original data processing: Estimated nucleated cell counts came from reference gene primer amplification. Some clones are missing from TCRdb's copy, which holds only in-frame ones; the method was immunoSEQ multiplex PCR. The D gene and trimming were derived from the DNA, and the V and J assignments and clone size from that table. Seen here are roughly 160,000 clones, around nine tenths observed once, and the top ten hold 2% to 3%. Germline loops: CDR1 MNHEY, CDR2 SVGEGT. The CDR3 runs to 14 residues. V lost 7 bases and J lost 3, with 15 bases in between. This clone occurred a few times. Sequenced sample: peripheral blood. This chain joins TRBV6-2 or TRBV6-3 and TRBJ1-2; D uncertain. This sequence was found in a woman of 80 years or more with COVID-19, enrolled during active disease. The CDR3 DNA is TGTGCCAGCATCCCCGGCGGAGGCCACTATGGCTACACCTTC. Translating it yields CASIPGGGHYGYTF.